This T cell receptor beta chain derives from a study of blood T cells in healthy people across ages. General study points: Older individuals had lower TCR beta diversity per million T cells (the decline was roughly linear). When set beside aged donors, long-lived donors presented more naive CD4+ cells and higher diversity.

It was with a sample-barcoded 5' primer and a J-beta primer mix that a second PCR of roughly 7 to 11 cycles was run. The template-switch adaptor, which had 12 random nucleotides, put a tag on each cDNA molecule. Each CDR3 protein is one row after TCRdb ran MiXCR on the 5' RACE reads. Of 600,000 to 900,000 distinct CDR3 sequences in the sample, under 30% are singletons; the top ten hold about 2.9%. With regard to this clonotype: Its antigen is not known.

The CDR3 spans 16 residues. Germline CDR1 is SGHKS and CDR2 is YYEKEE (reference sequence). Trimming stripped 6 bases from V and 1 base from J, with 19 bases between. These data were likewise used in another study, on T cells of mothers and their children. As reported in that work: Similar effects of thymic selection on TCR recombination output were recorded in related and unrelated pairs.

The TCR was taken from a boy aged 5-17 years in good health. The V gene is TRBV5-5, the J gene TRBJ1-2, with a tentative D call TRBD1 (6 bases). Material for sequencing was blood. This CDR3 reads CASTPGGGVNNYGYTF. CDR3 DNA sequence: TGTGCCAGCACTCCGGGGGGGGGCGTCAATAACTATGGCTACACCTTC.